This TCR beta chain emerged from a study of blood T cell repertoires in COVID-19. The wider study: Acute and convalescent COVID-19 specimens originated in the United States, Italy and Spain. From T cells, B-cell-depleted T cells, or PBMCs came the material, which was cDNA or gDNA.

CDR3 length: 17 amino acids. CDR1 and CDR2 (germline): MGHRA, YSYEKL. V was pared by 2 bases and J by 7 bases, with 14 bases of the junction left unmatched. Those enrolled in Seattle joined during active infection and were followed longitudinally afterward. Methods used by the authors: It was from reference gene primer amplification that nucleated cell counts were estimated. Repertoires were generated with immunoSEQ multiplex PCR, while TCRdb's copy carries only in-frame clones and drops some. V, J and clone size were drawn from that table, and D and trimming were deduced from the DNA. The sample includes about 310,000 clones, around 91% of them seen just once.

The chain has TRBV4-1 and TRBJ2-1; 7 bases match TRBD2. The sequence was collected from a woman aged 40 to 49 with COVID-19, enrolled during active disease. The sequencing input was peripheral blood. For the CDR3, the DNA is TGCGCCAGCAGCCAAACCGAGCGGGGCCCACGCGTGAATGAGCAGTTCTTC. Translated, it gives CASSQTERGPRVNEQFF.